This entry is about one T cell receptor beta chain. The length of the CDR3 is 11 residues. The ends were cut back, 5 bases at V and 6 bases at J, with 8 bases in the middle. Germline V lookup: CDR1 SGHVS, CDR2 FQNEAQ. The method was immunoSEQ multiplex PCR; TCRdb's version includes in-frame clones alone and lacks a portion of them. This sample has 25,000 or so clones, with around 90% found just once. The source of the sample is a study of blood T cell repertoires in COVID-19. The clonotype originates from a man aged 70 or older with acute or convalescent COVID-19. This chain joins TRBV7-8 and TRBJ2-7; D remains unclear. The sequencing sample was made of peripheral blood. The CDR3 sequence is CASSLTSEQYF. DNA of the CDR3: TGTGCCAGCAGCCTAACATCCGAGCAGTACTTC.